The entry below describes one TCR beta chain. The data originate from a study of OX40 agonist ivuxolimab in advanced cancers. Whole-study context: Participants averaged roughly 57 years of age (range about 23 to 80) and were around 80% male.

Sampling times: baseline, cycle 4 day 1, cycle 7 day 1. The assay was immunoSEQ multiplex PCR, and TCRdb's table has in-frame clones only and misses some. Of tens of thousands of clones in the sample, about 88% were seen once. V was shortened by 1 base and J by 5 bases, with 14 bases between the two germline ends. This CDR3 contains 15 residues. Germline assignment: CDR1 MGHRA and CDR2 YSYEKL. The rearrangement links TRBV4-1 to TRBJ1-2, with a weak D call TRBD1 (5 bases). This sequence was found in an adult with an advanced solid tumor such as melanoma, head and neck, liver or kidney cancer. The sample in question was CD4+ or CD8+ T cells sorted from blood, obtained in a trial of the OX40 agonist ivuxolimab. The CDR3 DNA is TGCGCCAGCAGCCAAGGCTGGGGGAGTTCTTATGGCTACACCTTC. Translating it yields CASSQGWGSSYGYTF.